What follows is one T cell receptor (beta chain) and its context. Antigen: not known. This specimen belongs to a study of long-term antiretroviral therapy in people with HIV. Study-wide results and limits: Relative to transplant donor controls, diversity remained lower despite increasing after ART. Clones that had undergone expansion before ART dominated the repertoire at all time points. Narrower CDR3 length ranges marked HIV repertoires relative to controls.

There were roughly 0.9-11 million cryopreserved PBMC in the samples before DNA extraction. V lost 3 bases, J lost 7 bases, and 12 bases lay in between. Germline CDR1 reads LGHNA; CDR2 reads YNFKEQ. CDR3 size: 13 residues. Investigators performed immunoSEQ version v3.0 at survey level. Measured with immunoSEQ multiplex PCR; TCRdb has only the in-frame clones, and not every one. The sample carries tens of thousands of clones, around four fifths recorded once. The clonotype comes from a man between 18 and 29 years old with HIV. The chain couples TRBV4-2 to TRBJ1-2; D call uncertain. Sequencing used unsorted PBMCs, obtained 0.8 years before starting antiretroviral therapy. The CDR3 DNA reads TGTGCCAGCAGCCAGGACTACAGTGGTGGCTACACCTTC. It translates to CASSQDYSGGYTF.